Below are 21 T cell receptor beta chains sequenced from a single sample in a study of T-cell reconstitution after alpha-beta-depleted transplantation in children. Preparation of the TCRbeta library was carried out with unique molecular identifiers. TCRdb re-called the PCR reads through MiXCR, storing one row per CDR3 protein. The table shows around 420,000 distinct CDR3 sequences, with around 15% occurring only once. This specimen consisted of PBMCs, mostly from graft donor cells, obtained 360 days after TCRalphabeta/CD19-depleted stem cell transplant. The source of these receptors is a boy under three years old who had a stem cell transplant for Wiskott-Aldrich syndrome, so the T cells may come from the graft donor.

This clonotype was detected only a few times. The gene calls are TRBV5-8 and TRBJ2-7, with D perhaps matching TRBD2 (5 bases). Germline-derived CDR1 and CDR2 are SGHTS and YDEGEE. V lost 6 bases and J lost 2, with 21 bases in between. The CDR3 extends over 16 amino acids. CDR3 protein: CASTLYPLERAYEQYF. The CDR3 nucleotides read TGTGCCAGCACCCTCTACCCCCTGGAGAGGGCCTACGAGCAGTACTTC.

This chain uses TRBV2 with TRBJ2-1, with unresolved D. The CDR3 totals 14 residues. Trimming removed 6 bases at V and 2 bases at J, with 11 bases between. The germline V gene has CDR1 SNHLY and CDR2 FYNNEI. The CDR3 reads CASSVNEAYNEQFF. In DNA, the CDR3 is TGTGCCAGCAGCGTTAACGAAGCCTACAATGAGCAGTTCTTC.

This chain links TRBV24-1 with TRBJ2-3; the D is unclear. In germline, CDR1 is KGHDR, CDR2 SFDVKD. CDR3 length equals 12 residues. With 6 bases removed from V and 4 bases from J, the gap between germline ends came to 7 bases. The CDR3 is CATSKDADTQYF. The CDR3 nucleotides read TGTGCCACCAGTAAAGATGCAGATACGCAGTATTTT.

The V gene is TRBV6-5, the J gene TRBJ2-1; TRBD2 matches 7 bases. The germline CDR1 and CDR2 sequences are MNHEY and SVGAGI. Unmatched junction bases numbered 8, after V lost 1 base and J lost 5 bases. This CDR3 region has 16 residues. DNA for the CDR3: TGTGCCAGCAGTTACTTTTGGACTAGTCGAGACAATGAGCAGTTCTTC. Protein sequence: CASSYFWTSRDNEQFF.

The chain combines TRBV5-1 with TRBJ2-7; 7 nucleotides match TRBD2. Germline-derived CDR1 and CDR2 are SGHRS and YFSETQ. The ends lost 0 bases at V and 2 bases at J; junction bases unmatched: 8. The CDR3 loop spans 16 amino acids. CDR3 sequence (DNA): TGCGCCAGCAGCTTGGCGCAGCGGGGTATCCCCTACGAGCAGTACTTC. It translates to CASSLAQRGIPYEQYF.

This clonotype showed up just a few times. The rearrangement links TRBV5-1 to TRBJ1-6; possible D gene TRBD1, 6 bases. CDR3 length: 16 residues. Looked up from germline, CDR1 is SGHRS and CDR2 is YFSETQ. The V end lost 0 bases, the J end lost 6 bases, and 13 bases lay between the germline ends. CDR3 nucleotide sequence: TGCGCCAGCAGCTTGGATCGGGGACAAGCTAATTCACCCCTCCACTTT. It codes for CASSLDRGQANSPLHF. The full variable domain, completed using reference TRBV5-1 and TRBJ1-6, is KAGVTQTPRYLIKTRGQQVTLSCSPISGHRSVSWYQQTPGQGLQFLFEYFSETQRNKGNFPGRFSGRQFSNSRSEMNVSTLELGDSALYLCASSLDRGQANSPLHFGNGTRLTVT.

This clonotype came up a few times. The chain carries TRBV20-1 and TRBJ2-2, with a weak D call TRBD1 (5 bases). This CDR3 is built from 15 residues. The germline V gene has CDR1 DFQATT and CDR2 SNEGSKA (reference sequence). Trimming left V 3 bases short and J 3 bases short, with 14 bases between. CDR3 sequence (DNA): TGCAGTGCTAGTCGGAGCGACAGATACACCGGGGAGCTGTTTTTT. Residues: CSASRSDRYTGELFF.

This chain connects TRBV11-1 to TRBJ1-1; 8 bases match TRBD1. V lost 6 bases to trimming and J lost 3 bases; unmatched junction nucleotides: 21. This CDR3 comprises 19 residues. CDR1 is SGHAT and CDR2 is FQDESV in the germline V gene (reference sequence). CDR3 protein: CASSSDQLGVRGRDTEAFF. Here the CDR3 DNA reads TGTGCCAGCAGTTCTGACCAACTCGGGGTCAGGGGGCGAGACACTGAAGCTTTCTTT.

In its sample, this clonotype was seen a few times. The genes are TRBV30 and TRBJ1-4, with D hard to call. The CDR3 covers 15 residues. Trimming shortened V by 3 bases and J by 5 bases, and 16 bases separated the two germline ends. Germline V CDR1 and CDR2: GTSNPN, SVGIG (reference sequence). In nucleotides, the CDR3 is TGTGCCTGGAGCCCGCTCAGCGAGTTGAATGAAAAACTGTTTTTT. Translation gives CAWSPLSELNEKLFF.

This clonotype was detected only a few times. The V call is TRBV5-1, the J call TRBJ2-7; the D gene is possibly TRBD1 (6 bases). CDR1 and CDR2 from the germline V gene are SGHRS and YFSETQ. Trimming took off 2 bases at V and 5 bases at J, with 11 bases between the two ends. CDR3 length equals 13 residues. CDR3: CASSLPTGNEQYF. The CDR3, as DNA: TGCGCCAGCAGCTTACCTACAGGGAACGAGCAGTACTTC.

This clonotype appeared a single time. This chain's CDR3 is CSATPGQGPYEQYF. The CDR3 bases are TGCAGTGCAACCCCGGGACAGGGACCCTACGAGCAGTACTTC. The V and J genes are TRBV20-1 and TRBJ2-7, with 9 bases that match TRBD1. With V trimmed by 6 bases and J by 2 bases, 8 bases remained unmatched. The CDR3 contains 14 residues. CDR1 and CDR2 (germline): DFQATT, SNEGSKA (reference sequence).

V is TRBV4-1 and J is TRBJ1-1; no clear D gene. V was cut by 2 bases and J by 6 bases, with 13 bases left in between. Germline lookup yields CDR1 MGHRA and CDR2 YSYEKL. This CDR3 has 14 residues. This CDR3 reads CASSQRLSGAEAFF. The DNA for the CDR3 is TGCGCCAGCAGCCAACGCCTATCAGGCGCTGAAGCTTTCTTT.

This clonotype has just a few counts. This sequence joins TRBV7-9 and TRBJ1-1, with a weak D call TRBD1 (5 bases). The CDR3 loop spans 14 amino acids. Trimming took 5 bases from V and 3 from J, leaving 13 bases between them. CDR1 and CDR2 from the germline V gene are SEHNR and FQNEAQ (reference sequence). CDR3 sequence: CASSPLGGDTEAFF. Here the CDR3 DNA reads TGTGCCAGCAGCCCCCTGGGAGGGGACACTGAAGCTTTCTTT.

Only a few counts were recorded for this clonotype. The rearrangement links TRBV20-1 to TRBJ2-7, with a weak D call TRBD1 (5 bases). V was clipped by 1 base and J by 5 bases, with 15 bases between them. The CDR3 totals 14 residues. The V gene's germline CDR1 is DFQATT and CDR2 SNEGSKA (reference sequence). CDR3 DNA: TGCAGTGCTAGAGTGCGGACAAATCTAAACGAGCAGTACTTC. It is translated as CSARVRTNLNEQYF.

This clonotype was counted many times. CDR3 protein: CASSEGGTDTQYF. The CDR3 bases are TGTGCCAGCAGTGAAGGAGGCACAGATACGCAGTATTTT. The genes are TRBV25-1 and TRBJ2-3; unclear D gene. CDR1 is MGHDK and CDR2 is SYGVNS in the germline V gene. The CDR3 consists of 13 residues. The ends were cut back, 2 bases at V and 1 base at J, with 4 bases in the middle.

This clonotype has ten or more counts. The rearrangement joins TRBV28 to TRBJ1-1; D remains unclear. Germline lookup yields CDR1 MDHEN and CDR2 SYDVKM. V was pared by 10 bases and J by 4 bases, with 10 bases between. This CDR3 spans 11 amino acids. CDR3 sequence: CAIRWRTEAFF. The CDR3 nucleotides are TGTGCCATTCGATGGCGCACTGAAGCTTTCTTT.

The chain combines TRBV5-1 with TRBJ2-1; possible D gene TRBD1, 7 bases. The CDR3 extends over 16 amino acids. The V end was cut by 2 bases, the J end by 4 bases, with 16 bases between. Germline V gene lookup returns CDR1 SGHRS and CDR2 YFSETQ. CDR3 in DNA: TGCGCCAGCAGCTTTAGGAGGGGGCCCCCATACAATGAGCAGTTCTTC. Residues: CASSFRRGPPYNEQFF.

This clonotype has more than one count but fewer than ten. The genes are TRBV5-1 and TRBJ2-1, with D unresolved. The CDR3 extends over 12 amino acids. V gave up 2 bases and J gave up 7 bases, with 7 bases separating them. Germline CDR1 and CDR2: SGHRS and YFSETQ. The CDR3: CASSFERNEQFF. The CDR3 coding sequence is TGCGCCAGCAGCTTCGAACGTAATGAGCAGTTCTTC.

Only one count was recorded for this clonotype. The chain carries TRBV6-6 and TRBJ2-7; 11 nucleotides line up with TRBD1. Trimming cost V 5 bases and J 7 bases; bases outside gene matches: 4. The CDR3 is 13 residues long. The germline CDR1 and CDR2 sequences are MNHNY and SVGAGI (reference sequence). CDR3 coding DNA: TGTGCCAGCAGTAGGGACAGGGGGAGAGAGCAGTACTTC. Protein: CASSRDRGREQYF.

CDR3 loop: CASSFFGRTTGELFF. As DNA, the CDR3 is TGTGCCAGCAGTTTTTTCGGGAGGACCACCGGGGAGCTGTTTTTT. The rearrangement joins TRBV12-3 or TRBV12-4 to TRBJ2-2, with 7 bases identical to TRBD2. This CDR3 contains 15 residues. V gave up 3 bases and J gave up 4 bases; unmatched junction bases: 5.

In this sample, this clonotype turned up a few times. CDR3 region: CASSLSLDRANGYTF. The CDR3 DNA reads as TGTGCCAGCAGTTTATCCTTGGACAGGGCTAATGGCTACACCTTC. The V and J genes are TRBV12-3 or TRBV12-4 and TRBJ1-2; 8 bases map to TRBD1. CDR3 length: 15 amino acids. V gave up 2 bases and J gave up 6 bases; unmatched junction bases: 8.